This T cell receptor (beta chain) was identified during a study of shared clonotypes between healthy human individuals. Study-level findings and limits: Against clonotypes common to all four donors, non-shared ones had lower generation probabilities.

The donor population consisted of healthy HIV-negative adults with no recent acute infections or vaccinations. The donors, all of them Caucasian adults, lived in Nashville, Tennessee. Both subsets, CD45RA+ naive and CD45RA-negative memory, were split from the CD4+ cells. Turning to this clone: The antigen is not known.

Assay used: immunoSEQ multiplex PCR; TCRdb lists only in-frame clones, some missing. The sample yields some 2.4 million clones, 93% seen once. Sequenced sample: naive CD4+ T cells from PBMCs. Subset defined: CD45RA+ positively selected. The sequence came from a man aged 18 to 35 in good health. Some clones in this sample may be carry-over from other donors' samples.

The CDR3: CASSPGGSWTQHF. In DNA form, the CDR3 reads TGTGCCAGCAGCCCGGGGGGGTCTTGGACCCAGCATTTT. V is TRBV7-3 and J is TRBJ1-5, with D maybe TRBD1 (5 bases). The CDR3 runs 13 residues. The ends were cut back, 5 bases at V and 11 bases at J, with 16 bases in the middle. Germline CDR1 and CDR2: SGHTA and FQGTGA.